These T cell receptor beta chains were read from a single sample in a study of blood T cell repertoires in COVID-19. The repertoire was sequenced with immunoSEQ multiplex PCR; TCRdb's copy has only in-frame clones and lacks some. This table holds about 210,000 clones, 75% to 90% found once. The material sequenced was PBMCs or T cells enriched from blood (not recorded which). These receptors came from a woman in her twenties or thirties who had been exposed to COVID-19. Both conserved end residues are part of each CDR3. D genes are given only for firm matches. Clone size, where shown, is once, few, many, or a class for clones that have expanded.

j_call,clone_size,d_call,v_call,cdr3_nt,cdr3_aa
TRBJ2-7,NA,NA,TRBV20-1,TGCAGTGCTAGTATCCGGGACAAAGGCGAGCAGTACTTC,CSASIRDKGEQYF
TRBJ1-2,NA,NA,TRBV11-3,TGTGCCAGCAGCTCGGGGTGGACAGATGGCTACACCTTC,CASSSGWTDGYTF
TRBJ1-1,NA,TRBD1,TRBV12-5,TGTGCTAGTGGGGGACAGGGAACTGAAGCTTTCTTT,CASGGQGTEAFF
TRBJ1-1,NA,TRBD1,TRBV19,TGTGCCAGTAGTAACCGCGACAGGGGGCATTTGGCTGAAGCTTTCTTT,CASSNRDRGHLAEAFF
TRBJ1-6,once,NA,TRBV6-5,TGTGCCAGCAGTTCACCGGGTTCACCCCTCCACTTT,CASSSPGSPLHF
TRBJ1-2,NA,NA,TRBV10-3,TGTGCCATCAGTGGCACCGGGTATGGCTACACCTTC,CAISGTGYGYTF
TRBJ1-2,NA,NA,TRBV5-1,TGCGCCAGACCGACGCGGTCCGGCGGAAACGCTAACTATGGCTACACCTTC,CARPTRSGGNANYGYTF
TRBJ2-7,many,TRBD1,TRBV6-5,TGTGCCAGCACTACAGGGGGCGCAGCCTACGAGCAGTACTTC,CASTTGGAAYEQYF
TRBJ2-1,NA,TRBD2,TRBV7-3,TGTGCCAGCAGCAGGACTAGCGGGGGGCACAGCTACAATGAGCAGTTCTTC,CASSRTSGGHSYNEQFF
TRBJ1-2,few,NA,TRBV7-2,TGTGCCAGCAGCTCCTTTCGGGGGGCGGATGGCTACACCTTC,CASSSFRGADGYTF
TRBJ1-1,once,NA,TRBV19,TGTGCCAGTAGTGGGGTGGGACATATGAACACTGAAGCTTTCTTT,CASSGVGHMNTEAFF
TRBJ2-7,NA,NA,TRBV19,TGTGCCAGTAGTATGGGCCCCGATTGGCTAGGGGACGAGCAGTACTTC,CASSMGPDWLGDEQYF